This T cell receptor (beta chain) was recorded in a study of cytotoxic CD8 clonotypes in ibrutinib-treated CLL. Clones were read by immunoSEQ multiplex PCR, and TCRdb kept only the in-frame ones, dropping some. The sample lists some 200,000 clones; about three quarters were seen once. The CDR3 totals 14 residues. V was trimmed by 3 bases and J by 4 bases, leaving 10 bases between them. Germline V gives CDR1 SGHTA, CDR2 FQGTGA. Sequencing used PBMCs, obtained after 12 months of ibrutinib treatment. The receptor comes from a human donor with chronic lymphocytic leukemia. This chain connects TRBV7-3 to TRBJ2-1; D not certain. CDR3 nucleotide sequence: TGTGCCAGCAGCTTCAACAGTTTATACAATGAGCAGTTCTTC. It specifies CASSFNSLYNEQFF.